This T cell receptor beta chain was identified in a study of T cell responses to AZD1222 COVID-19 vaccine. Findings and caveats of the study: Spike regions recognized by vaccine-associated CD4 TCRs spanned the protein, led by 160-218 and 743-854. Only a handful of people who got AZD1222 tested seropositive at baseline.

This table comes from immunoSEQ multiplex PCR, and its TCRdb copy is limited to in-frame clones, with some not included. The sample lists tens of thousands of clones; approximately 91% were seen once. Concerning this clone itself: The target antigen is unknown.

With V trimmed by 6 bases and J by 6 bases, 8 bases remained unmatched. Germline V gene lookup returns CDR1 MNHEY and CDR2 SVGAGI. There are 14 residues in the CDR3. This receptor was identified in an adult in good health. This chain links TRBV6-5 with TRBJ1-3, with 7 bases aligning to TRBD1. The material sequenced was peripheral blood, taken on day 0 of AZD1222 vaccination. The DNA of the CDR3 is TGTGCCAGCAGCAGACAGGGCCAACCAAACACCATATATTTT. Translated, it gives CASSRQGQPNTIYF.